Listed below are T cell receptor beta chains from one sample, sequenced in a study of blood T cell repertoires in COVID-19. Generated by immunoSEQ multiplex PCR, the TCRdb table keeps only in-frame clones and is missing some. Here the sample spans about 210,000 clones, 80% to 90% being singletons. The sample comprised peripheral blood. These receptors all stem from a woman between 40 and 55 years old with active or convalescent COVID-19. CDR3s leave out the opening cysteine and the closing phenylalanine or tryptophan. D genes are given only for firm matches. The listing skips clone size in some rows; elsewhere it reads once, few, many or a size class.

d_gene: TRBD1
v_gene: TRBV3-1/TRBV3-2
len: 14
abundance: .
j_gene: TRBJ1-2
CDR3aa: ASSPQGQGGDYGYT

d_gene: TRBD1
v_gene: TRBV5-8
len: 14
abundance: .
j_gene: TRBJ2-4
CDR3aa: ASSYRDRGSKNIQY

d_gene: .
v_gene: TRBV28
len: 12
abundance: .
j_gene: TRBJ2-2
CDR3aa: ASVGLGNTGELF

d_gene: .
v_gene: TRBV7-2
len: 9
abundance: .
j_gene: TRBJ2-3
CDR3aa: ASSSPGVQY

d_gene: .
v_gene: TRBV19
len: 12
abundance: .
j_gene: TRBJ1-2
CDR3aa: ASSTDPISGGYT

d_gene: TRBD1
v_gene: TRBV19
len: 17
abundance: .
j_gene: TRBJ1-1
CDR3aa: ASSIWLSVGDRGGAEAF

d_gene: .
v_gene: TRBV5-1
len: 12
abundance: few
j_gene: TRBJ2-7
CDR3aa: ASSTPSGSYEQY

d_gene: TRBD2
v_gene: TRBV28
len: 16
abundance: .
j_gene: TRBJ2-5
CDR3aa: ASSRGTLAGGSQETQY

d_gene: TRBD2
v_gene: TRBV4-1
len: 15
abundance: .
j_gene: TRBJ2-1
CDR3aa: ASSQGFRLAGLNEQF

d_gene: TRBD2
v_gene: TRBV5-1
len: 13
abundance: .
j_gene: TRBJ2-3
CDR3aa: ASSTAGGWADTQY

d_gene: TRBD1
v_gene: TRBV7-9
len: 17
abundance: .
j_gene: TRBJ1-1
CDR3aa: ASSPFLGQGVSMNTEAF

d_gene: .
v_gene: TRBV24-1
len: 14
abundance: .
j_gene: TRBJ1-1
CDR3aa: ATSDLVPGRDTEAF

d_gene: TRBD2
v_gene: TRBV29-1
len: 12
abundance: .
j_gene: TRBJ2-1
CDR3aa: SVVGGRRMNEQF

d_gene: .
v_gene: TRBV18
len: 11
abundance: .
j_gene: TRBJ2-7
CDR3aa: ASSPPLSYEQY

d_gene: TRBD1
v_gene: TRBV28
len: 13
abundance: .
j_gene: TRBJ1-2
CDR3aa: ASSLVSGQGHGYT

d_gene: TRBD1
v_gene: TRBV3-1/TRBV3-2
len: 14
abundance: once
j_gene: TRBJ2-1
CDR3aa: ASSQEGQGFDNEQF

d_gene: .
v_gene: TRBV24-1
len: 13
abundance: .
j_gene: TRBJ1-1
CDR3aa: ATSGVDEGDTEAF

d_gene: .
v_gene: TRBV27
len: 12
abundance: .
j_gene: TRBJ1-1
CDR3aa: ASSHGGGNTEAF

d_gene: TRBD1
v_gene: TRBV2
len: 12
abundance: .
j_gene: TRBJ1-1
CDR3aa: ASRKGAGNTEAF

d_gene: .
v_gene: TRBV12-3/TRBV12-4
len: 11
abundance: .
j_gene: TRBJ1-1
CDR3aa: ASSSWLNTEAF

d_gene: TRBD1
v_gene: TRBV5-6
len: 16
abundance: .
j_gene: TRBJ2-7
CDR3aa: ASSSLSEGTVSFYEQY

d_gene: TRBD1
v_gene: TRBV10-3
len: 13
abundance: .
j_gene: TRBJ1-5
CDR3aa: AISGTGAGNQPQH

d_gene: .
v_gene: TRBV6-4
len: 11
abundance: .
j_gene: TRBJ1-5
CDR3aa: ASSDGRDQPQH

d_gene: TRBD1
v_gene: TRBV7-9
len: 15
abundance: .
j_gene: TRBJ2-3
CDR3aa: ASSLARTGGLMDTQY

d_gene: TRBD1
v_gene: TRBV4-3
len: 14
abundance: .
j_gene: TRBJ2-1
CDR3aa: ASGDRTGSSYNEQF

d_gene: .
v_gene: TRBV30
len: 12
abundance: .
j_gene: TRBJ2-3
CDR3aa: AWAEASGSDTQY

d_gene: .
v_gene: TRBV6-2/TRBV6-3
len: 14
abundance: few
j_gene: TRBJ2-2
CDR3aa: ASSFYRGSSPGELF

d_gene: .
v_gene: TRBV7-9
len: 12
abundance: .
j_gene: TRBJ2-1
CDR3aa: ASSFEGGSHEQF

d_gene: TRBD1
v_gene: TRBV10-1
len: 13
abundance: .
j_gene: TRBJ2-7
CDR3aa: ASSPGTASSYEQY

d_gene: .
v_gene: TRBV4-1
len: 15
abundance: .
j_gene: TRBJ2-2
CDR3aa: ASSQVHGGRLDGELF

d_gene: TRBD1
v_gene: TRBV5-1
len: 13
abundance: .
j_gene: TRBJ2-3
CDR3aa: ASSLEGTGPGTQY

d_gene: TRBD2
v_gene: TRBV19
len: 13
abundance: .
j_gene: TRBJ2-7
CDR3aa: ASSLTSGGSYEQY

d_gene: TRBD1
v_gene: TRBV12-5
len: 14
abundance: once
j_gene: TRBJ1-5
CDR3aa: ASGLATGVGNQPQH

d_gene: .
v_gene: TRBV27
len: 12
abundance: .
j_gene: TRBJ1-2
CDR3aa: ASRRYPGNYGYT

d_gene: .
v_gene: TRBV10-2
len: 15
abundance: .
j_gene: TRBJ1-2
CDR3aa: ASSEVQGLYANYGYT

d_gene: TRBD1
v_gene: TRBV5-1
len: 14
abundance: .
j_gene: TRBJ2-1
CDR3aa: ASTSSRQGPYNEQF

d_gene: .
v_gene: TRBV11-2
len: 13
abundance: .
j_gene: TRBJ2-7
CDR3aa: ASNQRQASSYEQY

d_gene: TRBD1
v_gene: TRBV19
len: 14
abundance: .
j_gene: TRBJ2-7
CDR3aa: ASMSLSGTGDNEQY

d_gene: .
v_gene: TRBV4-2
len: 13
abundance: .
j_gene: TRBJ1-3
CDR3aa: ASSQETPRRGGIY

d_gene: .
v_gene: TRBV30
len: 9
abundance: many
j_gene: TRBJ1-1
CDR3aa: AWSWEGRAF

d_gene: .
v_gene: TRBV3-1/TRBV3-2
len: 12
abundance: .
j_gene: TRBJ1-1
CDR3aa: ASGTGLRDTEAF

d_gene: TRBD1
v_gene: TRBV2
len: 15
abundance: .
j_gene: TRBJ1-1
CDR3aa: ASSEETTGIMNTEAF

d_gene: .
v_gene: TRBV9
len: 15
abundance: once
j_gene: TRBJ1-4
CDR3aa: ASSDTGPGQANEKLF

d_gene: .
v_gene: TRBV3-1/TRBV3-2
len: 15
abundance: .
j_gene: TRBJ2-6
CDR3aa: ASSQGRHYSGANVLT

d_gene: .
v_gene: TRBV2
len: 11
abundance: .
j_gene: TRBJ1-2
CDR3aa: ASRATDYYGYT

d_gene: .
v_gene: TRBV6-5
len: 10
abundance: once
j_gene: TRBJ1-5
CDR3aa: ASRESNQPQH

d_gene: TRBD2
v_gene: TRBV7-2
len: 13
abundance: .
j_gene: TRBJ2-7
CDR3aa: ASSLSAGRTYEQY

d_gene: .
v_gene: TRBV27
len: 13
abundance: .
j_gene: TRBJ2-7
CDR3aa: ASSTRRGPPYEQY

d_gene: .
v_gene: TRBV3-1/TRBV3-2
len: 12
abundance: few
j_gene: TRBJ1-6
CDR3aa: ASSPRGGNSPLH

d_gene: .
v_gene: TRBV21-1
len: 11
abundance: .
j_gene: TRBJ2-1
CDR3aa: AREVFLDNEQF

d_gene: .
v_gene: TRBV4-2
len: 15
abundance: .
j_gene: TRBJ2-5
CDR3aa: ASSQDRLRGSPQTQY

d_gene: .
v_gene: TRBV24-1
len: 13
abundance: .
j_gene: TRBJ2-3
CDR3aa: ATSDSVRSTDTQY

d_gene: TRBD1
v_gene: TRBV4-2
len: 16
abundance: .
j_gene: TRBJ1-6
CDR3aa: ASSQILGQSSYNSPLH